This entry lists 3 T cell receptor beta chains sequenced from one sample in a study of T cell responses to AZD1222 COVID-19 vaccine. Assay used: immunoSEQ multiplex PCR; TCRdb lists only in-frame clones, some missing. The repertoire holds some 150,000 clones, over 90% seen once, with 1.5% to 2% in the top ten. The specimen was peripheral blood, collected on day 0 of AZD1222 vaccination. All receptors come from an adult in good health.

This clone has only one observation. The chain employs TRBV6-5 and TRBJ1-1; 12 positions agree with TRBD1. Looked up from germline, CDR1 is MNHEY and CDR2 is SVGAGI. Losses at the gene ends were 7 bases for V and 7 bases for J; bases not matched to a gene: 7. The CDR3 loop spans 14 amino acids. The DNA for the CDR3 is TGTGCCAGCACCCGGGACAGGGGGCGGGATGAAGCTTTCTTT. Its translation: CASTRDRGRDEAFF.

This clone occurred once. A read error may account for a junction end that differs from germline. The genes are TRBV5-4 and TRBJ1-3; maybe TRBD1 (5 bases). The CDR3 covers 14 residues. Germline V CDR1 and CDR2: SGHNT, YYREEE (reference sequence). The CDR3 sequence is CASSPGPGGNTIYF. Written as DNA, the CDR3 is TGTGCCAGCAGCCCGGGACCGGGGGGAAACACCATCTATTTT.

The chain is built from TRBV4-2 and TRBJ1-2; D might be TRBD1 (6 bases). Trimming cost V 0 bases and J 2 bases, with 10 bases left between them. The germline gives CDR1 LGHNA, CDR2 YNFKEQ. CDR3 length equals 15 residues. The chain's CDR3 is CASSQEAGANYGYTF. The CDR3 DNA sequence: TGTGCCAGCAGCCAAGAGGCAGGGGCCAACTATGGCTACACCTTC.